This T cell receptor beta chain was observed in a study of blood T cell repertoires in COVID-19. Looking at the study overall: Material from acute and convalescent COVID-19 was sourced from the United States, Italy and Spain.

V lost 4 bases and J lost 7; bases outside the gene matches: 17. This CDR3 is built from 17 residues. Germline V gene lookup returns CDR1 SGHKS and CDR2 YYEKEE (reference sequence). Original data processing: The authors estimated nucleated cell counts from reference gene primer amplification. This table comes from immunoSEQ multiplex PCR, and its TCRdb copy is limited to in-frame clones, with some not included. V, J and clone size are taken as reported in that table, and D and trimming were inferred from the DNA itself. The sample includes 150,000 to 200,000 clones, 87% of them seen just once. V and J are TRBV5-5 and TRBJ1-2; 9 nucleotides match TRBD1. Source material: peripheral blood. The clonotype was recovered from a man between 18 and 29 years old with active or convalescent COVID-19. CDR3 sequence (DNA): TGTGCCAGCAGCACTCCTACCGGGACAGGGAAGGCTGGTGGCTACACCTTC. Its translation is CASSTPTGTGKAGGYTF.